What follows are 28 T cell receptor beta chains derived from one specimen sequenced in a study of human T cells and chemical hapten exposure. The time point: pre-sensitization, week 0. Treatment here: therapeutic diphenylcyclopropenone sensitization with weekly scalp DPC. In TCRdb, the RACE reads were re-called with MiXCR into one record per CDR3 protein. This sample has approximately 370,000 distinct CDR3 sequences, with about 5.4% found just once. The specimen comprised whole blood, sampled in connection with sensitization to the hapten diphenylcyclopropenone (DPC). These receptors all stem from a woman under 30 with alopecia areata. Some clones in this sample may be carry-over from other donors' samples.

This clonotype was observed a few times. The chain is built from TRBV20-1 and TRBJ1-6, with 7 bases matching TRBD1. The CDR3 is 15 amino acids. Looked up from germline, CDR1 is DFQATT and CDR2 is SNEGSKA (reference sequence). Germline trimming cut 6 bases from V and 3 bases from J; bases unmatched to any gene: 8. The CDR3 loop is CSARQGVGYNSPLHF. The CDR3 region has the DNA TGCAGTGCGCGACAGGGTGTGGGCTATAATTCACCCCTCCACTTT.

This clonotype was recorded at least ten times. V usage is TRBV7-2 and J usage is TRBJ2-5; D is uncertain. Trimming removed 1 base at V and 4 bases at J, with 13 bases between. Germline lookup yields CDR1 SGHTA and CDR2 FQGNSA. This CDR3 is built from 15 residues. The CDR3 protein is CASSLGALLIETQYF. Here the CDR3 DNA reads TGTGCCAGCAGCTTAGGGGCACTCTTGATAGAGACCCAGTACTTC.

This clonotype came up many times. The genes are TRBV5-1 and TRBJ1-5, with unresolved D. V was pared by 4 bases and J by 1 base, with 12 bases between. The CDR3 runs 15 residues. From germline, CDR1 is SGHRS and CDR2 YFSETQ. DNA of the CDR3: TGCGCCAGCAGCCCAGGAATCGGGAGCAATCAGCCCCAGCATTTT. Residues: CASSPGIGSNQPQHF.

V gene TRBV10-3 combines with J gene TRBJ2-2; 11 nucleotides agree with TRBD2. The V gene end was trimmed by 8 bases and the J gene end by 1 base; junction bases not matched to a gene: 6. Germline V gene lookup returns CDR1 ENHRY and CDR2 SYGVKD. This CDR3 is built from 16 residues. The CDR3 DNA is TGTGCCATCGGCCTAGCGGGGGGCCTGAACACCGGGGAGCTGTTTTTT. Residues: CAIGLAGGLNTGELFF.

This clonotype was detected ten times or more. The rearrangement joins TRBV11-3 to TRBJ2-3, with D unresolved. The CDR3 contains 15 residues. V was trimmed by 3 bases and J by 0 bases, leaving 10 bases between them. The germline gives CDR1 SGHNT, CDR2 YENEEA. The DNA for the CDR3 is TGTGCCAGCAGCTTTTGGAACCGTAGCACAGATACGCAGTATTTT. Protein product: CASSFWNRSTDTQYF.

This clonotype has at least ten counts. The genes are TRBV12-3 or TRBV12-4 and TRBJ2-3; D may be TRBD2 (6 bases). There are 14 residues in the CDR3. V was cut by 5 bases and J by 4 bases, with 13 bases left in between. The CDR3 here is CASSPGPGADTQYF. CDR3 DNA sequence: TGTGCCAGCAGTCCAGGCCCGGGGGCAGATACGCAGTATTTT.

The rearrangement links TRBV5-8 to TRBJ1-2, with 10 nucleotides matching TRBD1. The junction had 14 bases not matched to a gene; V was cut back by 3 bases and J by 6 bases. Germline loops: CDR1 SGHTS, CDR2 YDEGEE. CDR3 length: 17 amino acids. The CDR3 protein is CASSSSDRGPRIHGYTF. The CDR3 nucleotides are TGTGCCAGCAGCTCGTCCGACAGGGGGCCGAGGATACATGGCTACACCTTC.

For this clonotype: Being one base from a much bigger clone, this may be a read error. This sequence joins TRBV11-2 and TRBJ2-3, with TRBD2 identical over 9 bases. The CDR3 has 16 amino acids. Germline CDR1 SGHAT, CDR2 FQNNGV. CDR3 in amino acids: CASSPRERGATDTLYF. CDR3 nucleotide sequence: TGTGCCAGCAGCCCCCGAGAGCGGGGGGCCACAGATACGCTGTATTTT.

This clonotype was detected only a few times. The rearrangement joins TRBV29-1 to TRBJ1-2; perhaps TRBD1 as D (5 bases). This CDR3 has 11 residues. Trimming took 5 bases from V and 6 from J, leaving 10 bases between them. The V gene's germline CDR1 is SQVTM and CDR2 ANQGSEA. The CDR3 DNA sequence: TGCAGCGTTCGCGGGGCCCATGGCTACACCTTC. Its translation: CSVRGAHGYTF. The full variable domain, with the rest looked up from reference TRBV29-1 and TRBJ1-2, is SAVISQKPSRDICQRGTSLTIQCQVDSQVTMMFWYRQQPGQSLTLIATANQGSEATYESGFVIDKFPISRPNLTFSTLTVSNMSPEDSSIYLCSVRGAHGYTFGSGTRLTVV.

The chain joins TRBV2 to TRBJ1-3, with 8 bases aligning to TRBD1. The CDR3 totals 16 residues. The trim removed 0 bases at V and 4 bases at J, leaving 5 bases unmatched. The germline V gene encodes CDR1 SNHLY and CDR2 FYNNEI. The CDR3 DNA reads as TGTGCCAGCAGTGAAGCGCGGGGACAGGACGGAAACACCATATATTTT. Amino acid sequence: CASSEARGQDGNTIYF.

This clonotype was seen ten or more times. The genes are TRBV12-3 or TRBV12-4 and TRBJ1-5; perhaps TRBD1 as D (5 bases). Trimming left V 7 bases short and J 2 bases short, with 12 bases between. The CDR3 spans 14 residues. CDR3 amino acids: CASTPSGRNQPQHF. CDR3 coding DNA: TGTGCCAGCACTCCATCGGGGCGCAATCAGCCCCAGCATTTT.

This clonotype was seen many times. The chain is built from TRBV18 and TRBJ2-7; D is possibly TRBD1 (5 bases). This CDR3 has 15 amino acids. Looked up from germline, CDR1 is KGHSH and CDR2 is LQKENI. V dropped 3 bases and J dropped 2 bases, with 14 bases sitting between them. The CDR3, as DNA: TGTGCCAGCTCACCCGACAGTGCGTCCCCCTACGAGCAGTACTTC. It yields the protein CASSPDSASPYEQYF.

The J gene is TRBJ1-6, the V gene TRBV27; D may be TRBD1 (6 bases). There are 14 residues in the CDR3. The V gene's germline CDR1 is MNHEY and CDR2 SMNVEV (reference sequence). V dropped 8 bases and J dropped 2 bases, with 10 bases sitting between them. DNA of the CDR3: TGTGCCAGCCAGGACAGAGCCTATAATTCACCCCTCCACTTT. Residues: CASQDRAYNSPLHF.

The chain combines TRBV4-2 with TRBJ1-2; 10 nucleotides match TRBD1. There are 15 residues in the CDR3. The germline V gene has CDR1 LGHNA and CDR2 YNFKEQ. V shed 2 bases, J shed 8 bases, and the junction held 8 bases outside the gene matches. The CDR3 DNA sequence: TGTGCCAGCAGCCAAAGAGACAGGGGGCGCGGGGGCTACACCTTC. Translated, it gives CASSQRDRGRGGYTF.

This clonotype was seen many times. The genes are TRBV7-8 and TRBJ2-7, with D perhaps TRBD2 (5 bases). The CDR3 is 12 residues long. V was pared by 3 bases and J by 8 bases, with 11 bases between. Germline V gene sequence: CDR1 SGHVS, CDR2 FQNEAQ. The CDR3 coding sequence is TGTGCCAGCAGCTTGGACCGGGAAAAGCAGTACTTC. Encoded protein: CASSLDREKQYF.

This clonotype was picked up many times. The chain combines TRBV10-3 with TRBJ1-6; D gene unclear. The V end lost 0 bases, the J end lost 7 bases, and 16 bases lay between the germline ends. This CDR3 has 17 residues. Per germline, CDR1 ENHRY and CDR2 SYGVKD. CDR3 loop: CAISESYGSDLNSPLHF. The CDR3 nucleotides are TGTGCCATCAGTGAGTCTTATGGGTCAGATCTAAATTCACCCCTCCACTTT.

The chain has TRBV7-9 and TRBJ2-3, with TRBD2 as a possible D gene (6 bases). Trimming took 2 bases from V and 7 from J, leaving 13 bases between them. CDR1 is SEHNR, CDR2 FQNEAQ, per germline (reference sequence). The CDR3 contains 14 residues. The CDR3 here is CASSLLSGGNTQYF. In nucleotides, the CDR3 is TGTGCCAGCAGCTTACTATCCGGGGGAAATACGCAGTATTTT.

The chain joins TRBV3-1 to TRBJ1-1, with D possibly matching TRBD1 (5 bases). Germline V lookup: CDR1 LGHDT, CDR2 YNNKEL (reference sequence). V was trimmed by 3 bases and J by 3 bases, leaving 11 bases between them. There are 14 residues in the CDR3. The CDR3 reads CASSHRGFDTEAFF. The CDR3 DNA reads as TGTGCCAGCAGCCATAGGGGTTTCGACACTGAAGCTTTCTTT. The whole variable domain, remainder taken from reference TRBV3-1 and TRBJ1-1, is DTAVSQTPKYLVTQMGNDKSIKCEQNLGHDTMYWYKQDSKKFLKIMFSYNNKELIINETVPNRFSPKSPDKAHLNLHINSLELGDSAVYFCASSHRGFDTEAFFGQGTRLTVV.

This clonotype was observed at least ten times. The genes are TRBV28 and TRBJ1-2, with D perhaps matching TRBD1 (5 bases). V lost 3 bases, J lost 4 bases, and 15 bases lay in between. The CDR3 runs 15 residues. CDR1 MDHEN and CDR2 SYDVKM come from the germline V gene. The CDR3 sequence is CASSFPEGIGYGYTF. The DNA for the CDR3 is TGTGCCAGCAGTTTCCCCGAGGGGATCGGCTATGGCTACACCTTC.

This clonotype was recorded many times. V gene TRBV7-2 combines with J gene TRBJ1-2, with unresolved D. Trimming took 5 bases from V and 3 from J, leaving 13 bases between them. The CDR3 consists of 14 residues. CDR1 is SGHTA and CDR2 is FQGNSA in the germline V gene. The CDR3 DNA reads TGTGCCAGCAGCGCTGACGGAGTTGACTATGGCTACACCTTC. It is translated as CASSADGVDYGYTF.

This clonotype was recorded a few times. The rearrangement joins TRBV7-9 to TRBJ1-3; D may be TRBD1 (5 bases). Trimming removed 5 bases from V and 2 bases from J, with 19 bases in between. The CDR3 extends over 17 amino acids. Germline V lookup: CDR1 SEHNR, CDR2 FQNEAQ (reference sequence). The chain's CDR3 is CASSPREDIGTGNTIYF. Written as DNA, the CDR3 is TGTGCCAGCAGCCCGCGGGAGGACATCGGGACTGGAAACACCATATATTTT.

The table lists this clonotype with many counts. The chain has TRBV2 and TRBJ1-5; no reliable D call. This CDR3 contains 13 residues. V was cut by 6 bases and J by 7 bases, with 13 bases left in between. Germline V CDR1 and CDR2: SNHLY, FYNNEI. The CDR3 loop is CASSRENHQPQHF. In DNA form, the CDR3 reads TGTGCCAGCAGCCGAGAAAACCACCAGCCCCAGCATTTT. Full variable domain (missing parts from reference TRBV2 and TRBJ1-5): EPEVTQTPSHQVTQMGQEVILRCVPISNHLYFYWYRQILGQKVEFLVSFYNNEISEKSEIFDDQFSVERPDGSNFTLKIRSTKLEDSAMYFCASSRENHQPQHFGDGTRLSIL.

The table lists this clonotype with many counts. The chain joins TRBV18 to TRBJ1-1; TRBD1 might be the D (6 bases). The length of the CDR3 is 14 residues. V lost 7 bases, J lost 3 bases, and 15 bases lay in between. CDR1 is KGHSH and CDR2 is LQKENI in the germline V gene. The CDR3 DNA follows: TGTGCCAGCTTCACGGGGGCAGGGGACACTGAAGCTTTCTTT. Translation gives CASFTGAGDTEAFF. Looking up the rest from reference TRBV18 and TRBJ1-1 gives the full variable domain: NAGVMQNPRHLVRRRGQEARLRCSPMKGHSHVYWYRQLPEEGLKFMVYLQKENIIDESGMPKERFSAEFPKEGPSILRIQQVVRGDSAAYFCASFTGAGDTEAFFGQGTRLTVV.

This clonotype was observed many times. The V gene is TRBV3-1, the J gene TRBJ1-3; maybe TRBD1 (5 bases). The ends were cut back, 4 bases at V and 8 bases at J, with 9 bases in the middle. Germline-derived CDR1 and CDR2 are LGHDT and YNNKEL (reference sequence). This CDR3 comprises 12 residues. For the CDR3, the DNA is TGTGCCAGCAGCCCGCGAGGGGACACCATATATTTT. This sequence encodes CASSPRGDTIYF.

This clonotype showed up many times. This chain joins TRBV4-3 and TRBJ1-2; D gene uncertain. The CDR3 length is 16 residues. CDR1 is LGHNA, CDR2 YSLEER, per germline. V was cut by 1 base and J by 4 bases, with 16 bases left in between. CDR3 in DNA: TGCGCCAGCAGCCAAGGGGCGCAGATTTTGGCCTATGGCTACACCTTC. Its protein is CASSQGAQILAYGYTF.

This clonotype occurred many times. The gene calls are TRBV29-1 and TRBJ2-3; D is possibly TRBD1 (5 bases). V lost 2 bases to trimming and J lost 3 bases, with 9 bases between them. Germline CDR1 is SQVTM and CDR2 is ANQGSEA. This CDR3 comprises 13 residues. CDR3 amino acids: CSVEKRGTDTQYF. Written as DNA, the CDR3 is TGCAGCGTTGAAAAAAGGGGAACAGATACGCAGTATTTT.

This clonotype occurred many times. Its ends do not fully match the called genes, so a read error is possible. The gene calls are TRBV6-2 or TRBV6-3 and TRBJ2-6; a weak D match, TRBD1 (6 bases). The CDR3 consists of 15 residues. Germline V gene lookup returns CDR1 MNHEY and CDR2 SVGEGT. CDR3 in amino acids: CASNYRAPGANVLTF. The CDR3 DNA reads TGTGCCAGCAATTACAGGGCTCCCGGGGCCAACGTCCTGACTTTC.

This clonotype was seen at least ten times. The chain has TRBV7-2 and TRBJ2-3; 8 positions agree with TRBD2. This CDR3 has 17 amino acids. CDR1 is SGHTA, CDR2 FQGNSA, per germline. J lost 6 bases, V lost 1 base, and 12 bases had no gene match. The CDR3 is CASSLVGLAGLPDTQYF. In DNA form, the CDR3 reads TGTGCCAGCAGCTTAGTTGGGCTAGCGGGTTTGCCGGATACGCAGTATTTT.